Following are 9 T cell receptor beta chains from one sample sequenced in a study of T and B cells in COVID-19 patients. Multiplex PCR with BIOMED2 TRB-A/B primer pools amplified TRB rearrangements. MiXCR, applied by TCRdb to the multiplex PCR reads, yields one record per CDR3 protein. The sample has around 30,000 distinct CDR3 sequences, around a third seen once; the top ten hold 1.7%. TRB was amplified from around 250-460 ng of blood genomic DNA. The sequenced sample consisted of blood. Receptor source: a human donor who had recovered from COVID-19.

CDR3 region: CASTRGTGHEQYF. The CDR3 DNA reads as TGTGCCAGCACCCGAGGGACGGGCCACGAGCAGTACTTC. This chain joins TRBV11-1 and TRBJ2-7, with D perhaps being TRBD1 or TRBD2 (5 bases each). The CDR3 runs to 13 residues. CDR1 is SGHAT, CDR2 FQDESV, per germline (reference sequence). The V and J ends lost 7 bases and 5 bases respectively, with 15 bases between them. Full variable domain (missing parts from reference TRBV11-1 and TRBJ2-7): EAEVAQSPRYKITEKSQAVAFWCDPISGHATLYWYRQILGQGPELLVQFQDESVVDDSQLPKDRFSAERLKGVDSTLKIQPAELGDSAMYLCASTRGTGHEQYFGPGTRLTVT.

The genes are TRBV5-4 and TRBJ1-6, with D tentatively TRBD1 (5 bases). Trimming removed 4 bases at V and 4 bases at J, with 6 bases between. CDR1 is SGHNT, CDR2 YYREEE, per germline (reference sequence). This CDR3 contains 13 residues. The CDR3 nucleotides are TGTGCCAGCAGCGAGGGGTATAATTCACCCCTCCACTTT. This encodes CASSEGYNSPLHF.

The chain uses TRBV7-9 and TRBJ2-6; 8 bases align to TRBD1. The CDR3 covers 16 residues. Germline CDR1 and CDR2: SEHNR and FQNEAQ (reference sequence). After removal of 5 bases from V and 4 bases from J, the junction contained 7 bases not matched to a gene. CDR3 bases: TGTGCCAGCAGCGGACAGGGCACCCGGGGGGCCAACGTCCTGACTTTC. Translated, it gives CASSGQGTRGANVLTF.

There are a few counts of this clonotype. The V gene is TRBV18, the J gene TRBJ2-7, with 11 bases fitting TRBD2. V dropped 2 bases and J dropped 2; count of bases not matched to a gene: 2. Germline V gene sequence: CDR1 KGHSH, CDR2 LQKENI. This CDR3 comprises 15 residues. The CDR3 DNA follows: TGTGCCAGCTCACCAACTAGCGGGGGAACCTACGAGCAGTACTTC. It yields the protein CASSPTSGGTYEQYF.

This chain uses TRBV7-2 with TRBJ2-7; D not resolved. In germline, CDR1 is SGHTA, CDR2 FQGNSA. The CDR3 covers 14 residues. V was shortened by 1 base and J by 2 bases, with 9 bases between the two germline ends. The CDR3 here is CASSLGSYTYEQYF. CDR3 sequence (DNA): TGTGCCAGCAGCTTAGGGAGCTACACCTACGAGCAGTACTTC.

This clonotype appeared a few times. The V call is TRBV10-3, the J call TRBJ2-5; TRBD1 agrees at 8 bases. Germline V CDR1 and CDR2: ENHRY, SYGVKD. This CDR3 has 14 residues. V lost 6 bases, J lost 2 bases, and 5 bases stayed unmatched. In DNA, the CDR3 is TGTGCCATCAGAACGGGACAGGCACAAGAGACCCAGTACTTC. It yields the protein CAIRTGQAQETQYF.

This chain links TRBV20-1 with TRBJ1-2, with D tentatively TRBD1 (6 bases). The CDR3 has 13 residues. The germline gives CDR1 DFQATT, CDR2 SNEGSKA (reference sequence). V was cut by 5 bases and J by 5 bases, with 15 bases left in between. CDR3 nucleotide sequence: TGCAGTGCTCGAAGACAGGTGGGGTATGGCTACACCTTC. Encoded protein: CSARRQVGYGYTF.

The chain recombines TRBV19 with TRBJ1-1, with 8 bases fitting TRBD1. The ends lost 4 bases at V and 5 bases at J; junction bases unmatched: 9. This CDR3 is built from 15 residues. Germline CDR1 LNHDA, CDR2 SQIVND (reference sequence). CDR3 loop: CASSTDREVETEAFF. The CDR3 DNA reads TGTGCCAGTAGTACGGACAGGGAAGTGGAGACTGAAGCTTTCTTT.

V usage is TRBV20-1 and J usage is TRBJ1-6; no clear D. V shed 4 bases and J shed 4 bases, with 20 bases lying between them. Germline values: CDR1 DFQATT, CDR2 SNEGSKA (reference sequence). This CDR3 has 17 amino acids. CDR3: CSATPTYLGRYNSPLHF. CDR3 sequence (DNA): TGCAGTGCTACACCCACATACCTCGGACGGTATAATTCACCCCTCCACTTT.